This TCR beta chain is from a study of technical replicates of blood from a handful of donors. V trimming: 3 bases; J trimming: 1 base; junction bases outside the gene matches: 4. This CDR3 is built from 15 residues. Per germline, CDR1 MGHDK and CDR2 SYGVNS. The assay was immunoSEQ multiplex PCR, and TCRdb's table has in-frame clones only and misses some. The table records around 77,000 clones, around nine tenths of them present only once. The receptor was derived from a human donor in good health. This sequence joins TRBV25-1 and TRBJ2-5, with 8 positions matching TRBD2. Material for sequencing was T cells isolated from PBMCs. The chain's CDR3 is CASSDLAGGQETQYF. DNA of the CDR3: TGTGCCAGCAGTGATCTGGCGGGAGGCCAAGAGACCCAGTACTTC.